The rows below give T cell receptor beta chains drawn from one sample of a study of OX40 agonist ivuxolimab in advanced cancers. The table came from immunoSEQ multiplex PCR; TCRdb's copy has only in-frame clones and leaves some out. This table holds roughly 45,000 clones, about 85% found once. The sample here was CD4+ or CD8+ T cells sorted from blood, taken in a trial of the OX40 agonist ivuxolimab. The receptors were gathered from an adult with an advanced solid tumor such as melanoma, head and neck, liver or kidney cancer. The CDR3 runs from the conserved cysteine through the conserved F or W. A D gene is named only where the DNA matches it firmly. Expanded clones get a size class; other rows say once, few or many, or leave the size out.

>TRBJ2-3|few|TRBD2|TRBV11-2
TGTGCCAGCAGCTTGACTAGCGGGGGGTGGACAGATACGCAGTATTTT
CASSLTSGGWTDTQYF
>TRBJ1-1|-|-|TRBV4-2
TGTGCCAGCAGCCAAGAAATATCGGGGCTAGGCACTGAAGCTTTCTTT
CASSQEISGLGTEAFF
>TRBJ2-1|few|TRBD1|TRBV28
TGTGCCAGCAGTTTGTTCTTTGGGACAGGGGGCGTCGATGAGCAGTTCTTC
CASSLFFGTGGVDEQFF
>TRBJ2-2|-|-|TRBV6-5
TGTGCCAGCAGCGAATGGGACGGAGGTTCCGGGGAGCTGTTTTTT
CASSEWDGGSGELFF
>TRBJ2-2|-|TRBD2|TRBV29-1
TGCAGCGTTGCCTTCGGATTCGGACTAGCGGGGGCCAAGGGCACCGGGGAGCTGTTTTTT
CSVAFGFGLAGAKGTGELFF
>TRBJ2-2|-|-|TRBV10-2
TGCGCCAGCAGCCCCGGGCCTTTTGGCGGGGAGCTGTTTTTT
CASSPGPFGGELFF
>TRBJ2-3|few|-|TRBV7-9
TGTGCCAGCAGCTCTGACCGTAAGCGGATACGAGATACGCAGTATTTT
CASSSDRKRIRDTQYF
>TRBJ2-7|-|TRBD1|TRBV27
TGTGCCAGCAGCCCTGGGACAGGGACCCTCTACGAGCAGTACTTC
CASSPGTGTLYEQYF
>TRBJ2-3|-|-|TRBV7-2
TGTGCCAGCAGCTCAACCCAGACAGGAATAAGCACAGATACGCAGTATTTT
CASSSTQTGISTDTQYF
>TRBJ1-1|few|-|TRBV27
TGTGCCAGCAGTTTTGGAGGTTACACTGAAGCTTTCTTT
CASSFGGYTEAFF
>TRBJ1-1|once|-|TRBV4-3
TGCGCCAGCAGCCCTGGGACGGATGAAGCTTTCTTT
CASSPGTDEAFF
>TRBJ1-3|-|-|TRBV28
TGTGCCAGCAGTTTACTACCTATGAGCTCTGGAAACACCATATATTTT
CASSLLPMSSGNTIYF
>TRBJ2-1|-|-|TRBV9
TGTGCCAGCAGCCCTAGACACGTAGCCGACAATGAGCAGTTCTTC
CASSPRHVADNEQFF
>TRBJ2-6|-|-|TRBV19
TGTGCCAGTAGTCCAGGCGGATGGGGCTCTGGGGCCAACGTCCTGACTTTC
CASSPGGWGSGANVLTF
>TRBJ2-3|-|TRBD2|TRBV6-5
TGTGCCAGCAGTTACGGGGGGGAGGACCTCACAGATACGCAGTATTTT
CASSYGGEDLTDTQYF
>TRBJ1-2|-|-|TRBV4-3
TGCGCCAGCAGCCAAGAAACAGAACTCTATGGCTACACCTTC
CASSQETELYGYTF
>TRBJ2-3|once|-|TRBV5-4
TGTGCCAGCAGCCTACAGCTGGATACGCAGTATTTT
CASSLQLDTQYF
>TRBJ1-6|-|-|TRBV9
TGTGCCAGCAGCGTAAGACAGCATAATTCACCCCTCCACTTT
CASSVRQHNSPLHF
>TRBJ2-3|-|-|TRBV5-6
TGTGCCACCGCAGGCCTTAGCACAGATACGCAGTATTTT
CATAGLSTDTQYF
>TRBJ2-5|-|-|TRBV7-7
TGTGCCAGCAGCTTAGGGGCAGGGTCTGGTGAGACCCAGTACTTC
CASSLGAGSGETQYF
>TRBJ1-1|-|TRBD1|TRBV19
TGTGCCAGTACTATCGGACAGGCGAACACTGAAGCTTTCTTT
CASTIGQANTEAFF
>TRBJ2-1|-|-|TRBV18
TGTGCCAGCTCACTAGGGACGGGGGAGCAGTTCTTC
CASSLGTGEQFF
>TRBJ1-2|medium-sized|-|TRBV10-2
TGCGCCAGCAGTGAGTCGAGAAAGGCCCATGGCTACACCTTC
CASSESRKAHGYTF
>TRBJ2-1|-|TRBD2|TRBV4-2
TGTGCCAGCAGCCAAGAACTAGCGGGGGGTGGTGAGCAGTTCTTC
CASSQELAGGGEQFF
>TRBJ1-2|-|TRBD1|TRBV11-2
TGTGCCAGCAGCTTATCGGGACAGGGGTCGATTGAGACCTTC
CASSLSGQGSIETF
>TRBJ2-1|-|-|TRBV4-1
TGCGCCAGCAGCCAGGGGGATTACAATGAGCAGTTCTTC
CASSQGDYNEQFF
>TRBJ1-4|-|-|TRBV27
TGTGCCAGTGGGGTTTGGGGGAACCCAGGAGAAAAACTGTTTTTT
CASGVWGNPGEKLFF
>TRBJ2-1|-|-|TRBV4-2
TGTGCCAGCAGCCAAGGTCCGGGTTTCGATGAGCAGTTCTTC
CASSQGPGFDEQFF
>TRBJ2-1|once|TRBD2|TRBV27
TGTGCCAGCAGTCTCGCGGGGGGCCTAGACTTGTTCTTC
CASSLAGGLDLFF
>TRBJ1-4|-|TRBD1|TRBV13
TGTGCCAGCAGCTTGGGACAGGGGGGACTCCTTGAAAAACTGTTTTTT
CASSLGQGGLLEKLFF
>TRBJ1-1|few|-|TRBV7-2
TGTGCCAGCAGCTTAAGGGCAGGGAGGAACACTGAAGCTTTCTTT
CASSLRAGRNTEAFF
>TRBJ2-7|-|TRBD1|TRBV11-1
TGTGCCAGCAGCTCCGGGACAGGGGGCATCAACGAGCAGTACTTC
CASSSGTGGINEQYF
>TRBJ2-2|-|-|TRBV7-8
TGTGCCAGCAGCGCTGGATCTGTCGGGGAGCTGTTTTTT
CASSAGSVGELFF
>TRBJ1-6|-|-|TRBV6-1
TGTGCCAGCAGTGAAGCAGGGGACCTGTATAATTCACCCCTCCACTTT
CASSEAGDLYNSPLHF
>TRBJ2-3|-|-|TRBV6-5
TGTGCCAGCAGTTACTCGTGGGGGGATACGCAGTATTTT
CASSYSWGDTQYF
>TRBJ1-4|-|-|TRBV10-2
TGCGCCAGCAGTGAGGGGGCAGGGGCAACTAATGAAAAACTGTTTTTT
CASSEGAGATNEKLFF
>TRBJ1-1|-|TRBD1|TRBV7-6
TGTGCCAGCAGCACCCGGGACAGGCCAACTTTAAACACTGAAGCTTTCTTT
CASSTRDRPTLNTEAFF
>TRBJ2-1|-|-|TRBV2
TGTGCCAGCAGTGGGAACAATGAGCAGTTCTTC
CASSGNNEQFF
>TRBJ2-3|-|-|TRBV7-2
TGTGCCAGCAGCTTAGGACAGCCCACCGCCGATACGCAGTATTTT
CASSLGQPTADTQYF
>TRBJ1-1|-|-|TRBV9
TGTGCCAGCAGCCCCGTAGGGAGACGGACTGAAGCTTTCTTT
CASSPVGRRTEAFF
>TRBJ2-7|-|-|TRBV27
TGTGCCAGCAGTTTAAGGGGGGTCTCCTACGAGCAGTACTTC
CASSLRGVSYEQYF
>TRBJ2-1|-|-|TRBV10-3
TGTGCCATCAGTGAGGCGGCGGCAGGGGCCTACAATGAGCAGTTCTTC
CAISEAAAGAYNEQFF
>TRBJ1-6|-|-|TRBV4-3
TGCGCCAGCAGCCAAGCGAGGGGATCAGTTAATTCACCCCTCCACTTT
CASSQARGSVNSPLHF
>TRBJ2-2|-|-|TRBV23-1
TGCGCCAGCAGTCGCGGGACAGCGAACACCGGGGAGCTGTTTTTT
CASSRGTANTGELFF
>TRBJ1-1|-|-|TRBV7-9
TGTGCCAGCAGCTTAGGGGCAGGGGTGTCTTTCTTT
CASSLGAGVSFF
>TRBJ1-3|-|-|TRBV7-2
TGTGCCGTAGACAGGAGAAACACCATATATTTT
CAVDRRNTIYF
>TRBJ2-7|-|-|TRBV7-2
TGTGCCAGCAGCTGGGGGGCGGTCACCTACGAGCAGTACTTC
CASSWGAVTYEQYF
>TRBJ1-3|-|-|TRBV4-3
TGCGCCAGCAGCCAAGCTCCGGGGAGTGGAAACACCATATATTTT
CASSQAPGSGNTIYF
>TRBJ1-1|-|-|TRBV4-1
TGCGCCAGCAGCCAAGATCCCGGGAGCCTTTTAAACACTGAAGCTTTCTTT
CASSQDPGSLLNTEAFF
>TRBJ1-2|-|-|TRBV28
TGTGCCAGCTTAAGAGGTCGTGGCTACACCTTC
CASLRGRGYTF
>TRBJ2-6|-|TRBD2|TRBV4-3
TGCGCCAGCAGCCCGGAAGGACTAGCCGTGAACTCTGGGGCCAACGTCCTGACTTTC
CASSPEGLAVNSGANVLTF
>TRBJ1-1|-|TRBD1|TRBV6-5
TGTGCCAGCAGTGACCCGACAGGGGCCACTGAAGCTTTCTTT
CASSDPTGATEAFF
>TRBJ1-3|-|-|TRBV5-5
TGTGCCAGCAGCTTAGAGGGACTCTCTGGAAACACCATATATTTT
CASSLEGLSGNTIYF
>TRBJ1-6|-|-|TRBV28
TGTGCCAGCGCACCCCGGGGCAAGTATAATTCACCCCTCCACTTT
CASAPRGKYNSPLHF
>TRBJ1-5|-|TRBD1|TRBV28
TGTGCCAGCAGTGGGGGACAGGGACGACAGCCCCAGCATTTT
CASSGGQGRQPQHF
>TRBJ2-2|-|TRBD1|TRBV19
TGTGCCAGTAGTATAGGACAGGGGGCGCGGATCGGGGAGCTGTTTTTT
CASSIGQGARIGELFF
>TRBJ2-3|-|-|TRBV4-3
TGCGCCAGCAGCCAAGGCGAGGGTAGCACAGATACGCAGTATTTT
CASSQGEGSTDTQYF
>TRBJ2-1|medium-sized|-|TRBV4-2
TGTGCCAGCAGCCAAGAGGAAGGGGTTGGAGACAATGAGCAGTTCTTC
CASSQEEGVGDNEQFF
>TRBJ2-1|-|-|TRBV28
TGTGCCAGCAGTGGAGGGGCTACTGCTTGGGATGAGCAGTTCTTC
CASSGGATAWDEQFF
>TRBJ2-2|-|-|TRBV9
TGTGCCAGCAGCGCGACAGGCGATTATCCGAACACCGGGGAGCTGTTTTTT
CASSATGDYPNTGELFF